Shown below are 5 T cell receptor beta chains from a single sample sequenced in a study of identical twins. Using its own MiXCR run on the 5' RACE reads, TCRdb lists one record per CDR3 protein. The repertoire consists of about 690,000 distinct CDR3 sequences, with roughly 6.2% occurring once and the leading ten covering under 2%. The sequenced material came from naive T cells sorted from blood. The receptors here all came from a man between 18 and 29 years old in good health.

Ten or more counts support this clonotype. This sequence joins TRBV12-3 or TRBV12-4 and TRBJ2-1; maybe TRBD2 (6 bases). The CDR3 contains 15 residues. V shed 10 bases and J shed 3 bases, with 19 bases lying between them. The CDR3 DNA follows: TGTGCCACCCTTGGATCGGGAGATTACTACAATGAGCAGTTCTTC. It translates to CATLGSGDYYNEQFF.

This clonotype was seen ten or more times. The chain joins TRBV6-2 or TRBV6-3 to TRBJ2-1; 8 positions agree with TRBD2. Germline lookup yields CDR1 MNHEY and CDR2 SVGEGT. The CDR3 has 15 amino acids. The ends lost 0 bases at V and 4 bases at J; junction bases unmatched: 2. The DNA for the CDR3 is TGTGCCAGCAGTTACTCGACTAGCGCTTACAATGAGCAGTTCTTC. Translation: CASSYSTSAYNEQFF.

This chain joins TRBV24-1 and TRBJ2-1; 15 positions agree with TRBD2. The CDR3 covers 16 residues. The trim removed 4 bases at V and 7 bases at J, leaving 4 bases unmatched. The V gene's germline CDR1 is KGHDR and CDR2 SFDVKD. CDR3 sequence reads: CATSERGTSGRNEQFF. CDR3 bases: TGTGCCACCAGTGAACGGGGGACTAGCGGGAGGAATGAGCAGTTCTTC.

This clonotype has a count of ten or more. The chain carries TRBV5-4 and TRBJ1-2; 7 bases map to TRBD1. V trimming: 1 base; J trimming: 4 bases; junction bases outside the gene matches: 7. CDR1 SGHNT and CDR2 YYREEE come from the germline V gene (reference sequence). The CDR3 runs 15 residues. CDR3 bases: TGTGCCAGCAGCTTGTTAGGGACAGTGGCCTATGGCTACACCTTC. Translated, it gives CASSLLGTVAYGYTF. The variable domain in full, with the rest retrieved from reference TRBV5-4 and TRBJ1-2, is ETGVTQSPTHLIKTRGQQVTLRCSSQSGHNTVSWYQQALGQGPQFIFQYYREEENGRGNFPPRFSGLQFPNYSSELNVNALELDDSALYLCASSLLGTVAYGYTFGSGTRLTVV.

The rearrangement joins TRBV7-3 to TRBJ1-1; D remains unclear. Trimming shortened V by 4 bases and J by 3 bases, and 12 bases separated the two germline ends. The CDR3 length is 14 residues. The germline V gene has CDR1 SGHTA and CDR2 FQGTGA. The CDR3 sequence: CASSYSGSDTEAFF. The CDR3 bases are TGTGCCAGCAGCTACTCGGGGTCGGACACTGAAGCTTTCTTT. The whole variable domain, remainder taken from reference TRBV7-3 and TRBJ1-1, is GAGVSQTPSNKVTEKGKYVELRCDPISGHTALYWYRQSLGQGPEFLIYFQGTGAADDSGLPNDRFFAVRPEGSVSTLKIQRTERGDSAVYLCASSYSGSDTEAFFGQGTRLTVV.